The 23 T cell receptor beta chains reported below all come from one sample, sequenced in a study of CD4 T cells in relation to SARS-CoV-2 and coronaviruses. Antigens for these TCRs are unknown. Before the COVID-19 pandemic, during about 2010-2018, CD4+ T cells were taken from unexposed donors. Isolation of CD4+ T cells took place after 10 days in culture. Sequencing was performed with immunoSEQ multiplex PCR; in TCRdb, only in-frame clones are kept and a portion is missing. The sample shows about 26,000 clones, 75% to 80% of them seen only once. The sequenced sample was CD4+ T cells from PBMCs, cultured in vitro. The receptor set was obtained from a human donor in good health.

Of note for this clone: Other DNA sequences in this sample translate to the same CDR3. The V call is TRBV11-2, the J call TRBJ2-5, with no clear D. Germline V gives CDR1 SGHAT, CDR2 FQNNGV. CDR3 size: 12 residues. V lost 6 bases to trimming and J lost 4 bases, with 9 bases between them. For the CDR3, the DNA is TGTGCCAGCAGTCTAGGAAGAGAGACCCAGTACTTC. This gives the protein CASSLGRETQYF.

The table lists this clone with a count of one. This sequence joins TRBV2 and TRBJ2-1; D not resolved. Looked up from germline, CDR1 is SNHLY and CDR2 is FYNNEI. The V end was cut by 3 bases, the J end by 7 bases, with 13 bases between. This CDR3 has 14 amino acids. The CDR3 is CASSEELEINEQFF. Written as DNA, the CDR3 is TGTGCCAGCAGTGAGGAGCTAGAAATAAATGAGCAGTTCTTC. Drawing the rest from reference TRBV2 and TRBJ2-1, the complete variable domain is EPEVTQTPSHQVTQMGQEVILRCVPISNHLYFYWYRQILGQKVEFLVSFYNNEISEKSEIFDDQFSVERPDGSNFTLKIRSTKLEDSAMYFCASSEELEINEQFFGPGTRLTVL.

The DNA of the CDR3 is TGTGCCAGCAGTCCTGGACAGGGGCCGACAGATACGCAGTATTTT. Encoded protein: CASSPGQGPTDTQYF. The rearrangement joins TRBV6-6 to TRBJ2-3, with 9 positions matching TRBD1. Germline lookup yields CDR1 MNHNY and CDR2 SVGAGI (reference sequence). The CDR3 totals 15 residues. After removal of 5 bases from V and 3 bases from J, the junction contained 6 bases not matched to a gene.

The genes are TRBV7-9 and TRBJ2-3, with 10 bases matching TRBD1. The CDR3 extends over 14 amino acids. V shed 7 bases and J 8 bases; nucleotides not matched to a gene: 9. CDR1 and CDR2 from the germline V gene are SEHNR and FQNEAQ (reference sequence). The CDR3 sequence is CASTRDRGVGTQYF. As DNA, the CDR3 is TGTGCCAGCACCCGGGACAGGGGAGTTGGTACGCAGTATTTT.

The chain combines TRBV14 with TRBJ1-6; TRBD1 is a possible D gene (6 bases). Germline CDR1 SGHDN, CDR2 FVKESK. The CDR3 extends over 13 amino acids. With 6 bases removed from V and 6 bases from J, the gap between germline ends came to 9 bases. The CDR3 DNA reads as TGTGCCAGCAGACCAGGGGTTAATTCACCCCTCCACTTT. It encodes CASRPGVNSPLHF.

This CDR3 reads CASSEWVPTDTQYF. The CDR3 nucleotides are TGTGCCAGCAGTGAATGGGTTCCAACAGATACGCAGTATTTT. This chain connects TRBV2 to TRBJ2-3; no reliable D call. Germline V gene sequence: CDR1 SNHLY, CDR2 FYNNEI. V was pared by 2 bases and J by 3 bases, with 9 bases between. The CDR3 runs to 14 residues. The entire variable domain, with the rest obtained from reference TRBV2 and TRBJ2-3, is as follows: EPEVTQTPSHQVTQMGQEVILRCVPISNHLYFYWYRQILGQKVEFLVSFYNNEISEKSEIFDDQFSVERPDGSNFTLKIRSTKLEDSAMYFCASSEWVPTDTQYFGPGTRLTVL.

This chain links TRBV25-1 with TRBJ2-5; D tentatively reads TRBD1 or TRBD2 (5 bases each). Germline CDR1 is MGHDK and CDR2 is SYGVNS. Trimming shortened V by 0 bases and J by 1 base, and 9 bases separated the two germline ends. There are 15 residues in the CDR3. DNA of the CDR3: TGTGCCAGCAGTGAATATAAGGGGAGCCAAGAGACCCAGTACTTC. Protein: CASSEYKGSQETQYF.

This chain joins TRBV7-2 and TRBJ2-7; TRBD1 agrees at 9 bases. Germline V lookup: CDR1 SGHTA, CDR2 FQGNSA. The CDR3 extends over 16 amino acids. V gave up 5 bases and J gave up 3 bases; unmatched junction bases: 11. CDR3 residues: CASSLIMGQGRYEQYF. In nucleotides, the CDR3 is TGTGCCAGCAGCCTGATTATGGGACAGGGTCGCTACGAGCAGTACTTC.

V and J are TRBV4-2 and TRBJ2-1, with D perhaps matching TRBD2 (6 bases). The CDR3 totals 15 residues. Germline lookup yields CDR1 LGHNA and CDR2 YNFKEQ. Trimming took off 0 bases at V and 3 bases at J, with 9 bases between the two ends. For the CDR3, the DNA is TGTGCCAGCAGCCAAGATCGCGGGGTCTACAATGAGCAGTTCTTC. Amino acid sequence: CASSQDRGVYNEQFF.

This clone has just a few counts. The rearrangement uses TRBV4-3 and TRBJ1-1; D gene uncertain. Germline V lookup: CDR1 LGHNA, CDR2 YSLEER. CDR3 size: 13 residues. The V end lost 1 base, the J end lost 3 bases, and 6 bases lay between the germline ends. CDR3: CASSQGRHTEAFF. CDR3 sequence (DNA): TGCGCCAGCAGCCAAGGAAGACACACTGAAGCTTTCTTT.

The genes are TRBV5-6 and TRBJ2-7; 10 bases agree with TRBD2. Losses at the gene ends were 6 bases for V and 7 bases for J; bases not matched to a gene: 16. Germline V CDR1 and CDR2: SGHDT, YYEEEE. This CDR3 is 16 amino acids long. The CDR3 loop reads CASTPGLALAYGEQYF. CDR3 sequence (DNA): TGTGCCAGCACACCGGGACTAGCGTTAGCCTACGGGGAGCAGTACTTC.

V gene TRBV6-2 or TRBV6-3 combines with J gene TRBJ1-5; the match to TRBD1 covers 7 bases. Germline loops: CDR1 MNHEY, CDR2 SVGEGT. Trimming took 6 bases from V and 7 from J; bases not matched to a gene: 12. CDR3 length: 15 amino acids. CDR3 sequence (DNA): TGTGCCAGCAGCAGGGACAGCGCAATTGGACAGCCCCAGCATTTT. The encoded protein is CASSRDSAIGQPQHF.

The chain is built from TRBV3-1 (or the pseudogene TRBV3-2) and TRBJ1-5; D is uncertain. Trimming took 0 bases from V and 7 from J, leaving 7 bases between them. There are 13 residues in the CDR3. Germline V gives CDR1 LGHDT, CDR2 YNNKEL (reference sequence). The CDR3 is CASSQDPKQPQHF. In DNA, the CDR3 is TGTGCCAGCAGCCAAGACCCCAAGCAGCCCCAGCATTTT.

The chain has TRBV5-1 and TRBJ2-7; no firm D call. Germline CDR1 reads SGHRS; CDR2 reads YFSETQ. This CDR3 contains 14 residues. V was cut by 3 bases and J by 3 bases, with 13 bases left in between. In nucleotides, the CDR3 is TGCGCCAGCAGCTCTATCCCTGGGGACTACGAGCAGTACTTC. It yields the protein CASSSIPGDYEQYF.

This clone was observed once. The chain combines TRBV19 with TRBJ2-1; 13 bases are a match to TRBD2. Per the germline V gene, CDR1 is LNHDA and CDR2 is SQIVND (reference sequence). V dropped 5 bases and J dropped 9; count of bases not matched to a gene: 16. The CDR3 is made up of 18 amino acids. Here the CDR3 reads CASSLAPPTSGRAVEQFF. CDR3 DNA sequence: TGTGCCAGTAGTCTCGCTCCCCCCACTAGCGGGAGGGCAGTTGAGCAGTTCTTC.

V is TRBV10-3 and J is TRBJ2-1; D unclear. Germline CDR1 is ENHRY and CDR2 is SYGVKD. V was pared by 0 bases and J by 4 bases, with 7 bases between. CDR3 length equals 14 residues. This CDR3 is CAISESGLYNEQFF. CDR3 nucleotides: TGTGCCATCAGTGAGTCGGGGTTATACAATGAGCAGTTCTTC.

This clone is termed medium-sized. The chain carries TRBV7-9 and TRBJ1-2; D is uncertain. The CDR3 covers 12 residues. In germline, CDR1 is SEHNR, CDR2 FQNEAQ (reference sequence). Trimming stripped 1 base from V and 6 bases from J, with 6 bases between. CDR3 sequence: CASSLGGNGYTF. The CDR3 region has the DNA TGTGCCAGCAGCTTAGGAGGGAATGGCTACACCTTC.

The chain links TRBV30 to TRBJ2-7; weak D call: TRBD2 (6 bases). This CDR3 is built from 14 residues. Trimming removed 6 bases from V and 5 bases from J, with 20 bases in between. Germline loops: CDR1 GTSNPN, CDR2 SVGIG (reference sequence). The CDR3, as DNA: TGTGCCTGCCCCAGGCAGGGCGGCGGGAACGAGCAGTACTTC. It is translated as CACPRQGGGNEQYF.

The chain joins TRBV27 to TRBJ1-1, with no clear D. The CDR3 is 13 amino acids. Trimming removed 6 bases from V and 0 bases from J, with 8 bases in between. Looked up from germline, CDR1 is MNHEY and CDR2 is SMNVEV (reference sequence). The CDR3 DNA is TGTGCCAGCAGCCCCTGGGTGAACACTGAAGCTTTCTTT. The encoded protein is CASSPWVNTEAFF.

V gene TRBV9 combines with J gene TRBJ1-2, with 8 nucleotides matching TRBD1. Germline CDR1 SGDLS, CDR2 YYNGEE. The CDR3 is made up of 15 amino acids. Trimming cost V 4 bases and J 4 bases; bases outside gene matches: 9. The DNA for the CDR3 is TGTGCCAGCAGCCCACAGGGGGGACTCTCCTATGGCTACACCTTC. This sequence encodes CASSPQGGLSYGYTF.

A few counts support this clone. This chain uses TRBV4-1 with TRBJ2-1; 8 nucleotides agree with TRBD2. This CDR3 is built from 16 residues. Germline CDR1 MGHRA, CDR2 YSYEKL. Trimming cost V 5 bases and J 7 bases; bases outside gene matches: 13. CDR3 protein: CASSSVGGGRRNEQFF. CDR3 coding DNA: TGCGCCAGCAGCTCGGTCGGGGGGGGTCGTCGGAATGAGCAGTTCTTC.

The gene calls are TRBV9 and TRBJ1-1; TRBD1 matches 7 bases. This CDR3 region has 15 residues. Trimming removed 4 bases from V and 6 bases from J; junction bases left unmatched: 12. The germline gives CDR1 SGDLS, CDR2 YYNGEE. The CDR3 DNA reads as TGTGCCAGCAGCCCGCGACAGGGAGAAAGCGCTGAAGCTTTCTTT. Translation gives CASSPRQGESAEAFF.

The chain combines TRBV6-5 with TRBJ2-7, with 8 bases fitting TRBD2. Germline lookup yields CDR1 MNHEY and CDR2 SVGAGI. J was trimmed by 0 bases and V by 5 bases; bases with no gene match: 3. This CDR3 has 14 amino acids. In DNA, the CDR3 is TGTGCCAGCAGTCCAAGCGGGGGCTCCTACGAGCAGTACTTC. This gives the protein CASSPSGGSYEQYF.